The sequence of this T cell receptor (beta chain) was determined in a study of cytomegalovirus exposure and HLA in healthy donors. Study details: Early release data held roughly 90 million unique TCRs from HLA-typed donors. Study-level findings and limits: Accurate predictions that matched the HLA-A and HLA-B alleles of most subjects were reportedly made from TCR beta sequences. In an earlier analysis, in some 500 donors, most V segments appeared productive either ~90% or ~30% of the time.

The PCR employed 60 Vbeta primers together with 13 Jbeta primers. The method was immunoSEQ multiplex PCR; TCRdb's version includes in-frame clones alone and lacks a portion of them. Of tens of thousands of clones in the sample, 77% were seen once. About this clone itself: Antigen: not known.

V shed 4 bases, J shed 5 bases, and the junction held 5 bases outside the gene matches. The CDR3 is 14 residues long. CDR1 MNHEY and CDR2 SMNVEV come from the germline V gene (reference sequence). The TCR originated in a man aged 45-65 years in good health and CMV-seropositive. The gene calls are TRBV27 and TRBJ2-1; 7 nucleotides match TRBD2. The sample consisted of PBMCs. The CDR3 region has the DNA TGTGCCAGCAGTTACCGGGACTATAACAATGAGCAGTTCTTC. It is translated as CASSYRDYNNEQFF.